Described below is a single TCR beta chain sequence and its context. There is no known antigen for this receptor. It has no much larger one-base neighbor in the sample; base qualities were not kept. The V and J ends are trimmed by 0 bases and 0 bases, leaving 13 bases between them. CDR3 length: 17 amino acids, cysteine to phenylalanine. Here the CDR3 DNA is all that survives: 51 bases in frame from base 1. CDR1 and CDR2, looked up from the germline V gene (reference sequence), are LNHNV and YYDKDF. These data are taken from a study of T cell responses to AZD1222 COVID-19 vaccine (dated by TCRdb to the early 2020s). A note on the overall study: Because spike-specific TCR depth and breadth did not differ between the two schedules, AZD1222 recipients who got a second dose at roughly 4 weeks were pooled with those who got a second dose at roughly 12 weeks. Trial participants were enrolled into age subgroups of 18-55, 56-69 and 70-plus years, which contained 148, 28 and 57 TCR-sequenced participants, respectively. A total of 233 trial participants underwent TCR sequencing, of whom about 210 had received two doses of AZD1222 and approximately 25 had received two doses of the MenACWY control vaccine. Summary of the overall study and its limitations: Epitopes outside the regions mutated in the B.1.351 and B.1.1.7 variants were reportedly recognized by nearly half of the unique spike-specific TCRs. Conclusions about previously exposed vaccinees were limited because only six AZD1222 recipients were SARS-CoV-2 seropositive at baseline. Participants were mostly white British, with more females than males. The authors suggested clonal diversity may have been underestimated. Because no day 14 peak-response samples were available, the repertoires could be characterized only after the peak T cell response. After two AZD1222 doses, spike-specific TCR breadth and depth were significantly higher than at day 0 and than in MenACWY recipients. In the small 56-69-year group, the increase in depth fell short of significance, most likely because of low power. The whole spike protein was spanned by vaccine-associated CD4 TCRs, and dominant responses were seen in regions 160-218 and 743-854.

The CDR3 regions of human TCRbeta chains were analyzed by immunosequencing. As for the authors' bioinformatics: Repertoire TCRs were checked for matches against a reference library of SARS-CoV-2-specific TCRs that had been generated using the MIRA antigen-specificity platform. Breadth was defined as the fraction of unique TCRs that were SARS-CoV-2-associated, and depth was defined as the fraction of total T cells that were SARS-CoV-2-associated. Using the MIRA data, each spike-specific TCR was assigned both to the spike region to which the TCR was reactive and to a CD4 or CD8 class. Log10-transformed breadth and depth values were compared by one-way ANOVA with Sidak's multiple comparisons tests. TCRdb provides this immuneACCESS table in a form limited to in-frame rearrangements. Some clones are lacking; in checked studies, under half of them reflect an unresolved V gene, and why the rest are absent is not known. D and trimming come from the DNA, and the V and J calls and clone size come from that table. Across this sample there are 95,000 to 100,000 clones, with approximately 86% seen only once. The top ten clonotypes cover 1.4% of the sample.

The time point tag for this specimen amounts to: baseline before first vaccination. Vaccinee samples were obtained from the UK trials COV001 and COV002, which included a single-blind randomized controlled phase 2/3 trial of AZD1222 (ChAdOx1 nCoV-19) in healthy adults. Trial participant PBMC samples were collected at day 0 and day 28 after the second dose for TCRbeta chain sequencing. The TCR originated in an adult in good health. This chain is built from TRBV15 and TRBJ2-3, and possibly TRBD2, on 6 matching bases. The sequences come from peripheral blood, collected on day 0 of AZD1222 vaccination. CDR3 sequence: CATSRDGARGSTDTQYF. The sequence in DNA is TGTGCCACCAGCAGAGATGGTGCGCGGGGAAGCACAGATACGCAGTATTTT.